This T cell receptor beta chain comes out of a study of blood T cell repertoires in COVID-19. Study summary: Samples of COVID-19 (acute and convalescent) were obtained from the United States, Italy and Spain.

Recruited during active infection, patients (from Seattle) were subsequently followed longitudinally. Authors' analysis steps: Reference gene primer amplification gave estimated nucleated cell counts. The protocol was immunoSEQ multiplex PCR, while the TCRdb copy is restricted to in-frame clones and leaves out a portion. The DNA gave D and trimming, while V, J and clone size come from that table. This sample has 250,000 to 350,000 clones; about 85% occur once, and the top ten carry roughly 0.94%. Trimming removed 4 bases at V and 9 bases at J, with 20 bases between. The CDR3 is 15 amino acids. CDR1 and CDR2 (germline): KGHDR, SFDVKD.

The sample comprised peripheral blood. This TCR was recovered from a human donor with COVID-19, enrolled during active disease. The donor label of this sample is uncertain. The rearrangement links TRBV24-1 to TRBJ1-1; possible D gene TRBD1, 5 bases. This CDR3 reads CATSDASTGVPQAFF. As DNA, the CDR3 is TGTGCCACCAGTGACGCCTCTACAGGTGTCCCGCAAGCTTTCTTT.